These T cell receptor beta chains were read from a single sample in a study of response to subunit inactivated influenza vaccine. MiXCR, run by TCRdb on the RT-PCR reads, gives a single entry per CDR3 protein. The data contain approximately 500,000 distinct CDR3 sequences, 10% to 15% of them singletons. Sample: PBMCs from blood, taken around seven weeks after vaccination. These TCRs come from a man in his fifties who received an inactivated influenza vaccine. The CDR3 runs from the conserved cysteine through the conserved F or W. A D gene is named only where the DNA matches it firmly. Clone sizes are given selectively: once, few, many, or a class where the clone is expanded.

j_call d_call v_call clone_size cdr3_nt cdr3_aa
TRBJ2-3 TRBD1 TRBV11-2 . TGTGCCAGCAGCTCAGCTGACAGGGGGAGCACAGATACGCAGTATTTT CASSSADRGSTDTQYF
TRBJ2-3 . TRBV7-9 . TGTGCCAGCACCCTAAGTGAGGGGACAGATACGCAGTATTTT CASTLSEGTDTQYF
TRBJ2-7 . TRBV6-1 few TGTGCCAGCAATACAGGGGGGGGGCTCGAGCAGTACTTC CASNTGGGLEQYF
TRBJ1-4 . TRBV5-1 few TGCGCCAGCAGCTTGGTGGGTGCAGATAATGAAAAACTGTTTTTT CASSLVGADNEKLFF
TRBJ2-1 . TRBV24-1 . TGTGCCACCAGTGCTTTCCCTCACAATGAGCAGTTCTTC CATSAFPHNEQFF
TRBJ1-1 . TRBV20-1 . TGCAGTGCTGTGAGGTCGTCGGCTGAAGCTTTCTTT CSAVRSSAEAFF
TRBJ2-7 . TRBV29-1 few TGCAGCGTTGAGGAGCCTCCCTACGAGCAGTACTTC CSVEEPPYEQYF
TRBJ1-3 . TRBV7-9 . TGTGCCACCAGGGCGAGCGGATTGAAATGGGGAGGAAACACCATATATTTT CATRASGLKWGGNTIYF
TRBJ1-2 TRBD1 TRBV29-1 . TGCAGCGCCAGGGGGGATGGCTACACCTTC CSARGDGYTF
TRBJ2-3 . TRBV29-1 many TGCAGCGTTGAAGGGATTAGCCGTACAGATACGCAGTATTTT CSVEGISRTDTQYF
TRBJ2-4 . TRBV2 . TGTGCCAGCAGTTCGACGGCAAACATTCAGTACTTC CASSSTANIQYF
TRBJ1-3 . TRBV12-3/TRBV12-4 . TGTGCCAGCAGTTTCTCCCCAGGTTCTGGAAACACCATATATTTT CASSFSPGSGNTIYF
TRBJ2-3 TRBD2 TRBV6-1 many TGTGCCAGCAGTGGGTTTATAGCGGGAAGCACAGATACGCAGTATTTT CASSGFIAGSTDTQYF
TRBJ1-2 . TRBV20-1 few TGCAGTGCCGAAACAGCGGACAACTATGGCTACACCTTC CSAETADNYGYTF
TRBJ2-3 . TRBV29-1 . TGCAGCGTTGGATCAGGGAAAGATACGCAGTATTTT CSVGSGKDTQYF
TRBJ2-1 . TRBV20-1 . TGCAGTGCTAGAGGCCGTGGCGCCCGGGCGAGGCGGAATGAGCAGTTCTTC CSARGRGARARRNEQFF
TRBJ2-2 TRBD1 TRBV2 . TGTGCCAGCAAAGGGCAGGGGGACACCGGGGAGCTGTTTTTT CASKGQGDTGELFF
TRBJ2-5 TRBD1 TRBV27 . TGTGCCTCCCAGACAGGGGATTCAGAGACCCAGTACTTC CASQTGDSETQYF
TRBJ2-7 . TRBV3-1 . TGTGCCAGCAGCCAAGACAGGGGGACTGGCACCTACGAGCAGTACTTC CASSQDRGTGTYEQYF
TRBJ2-2 . TRBV6-6 few TGTGCCAGCTGCGGCGCGAACACCGGGGAGCTGTTTTTT CASCGANTGELFF
TRBJ2-1 . TRBV2 many TGTGCCAGCAGTGAAGGCCTAGCGCTTAACAATGAGCAGTTCTTC CASSEGLALNNEQFF
TRBJ1-1 . TRBV7-9 many TGTGCCAGCACCGTAGCCGGGGGAGAAGCTTTCTTT CASTVAGGEAFF
TRBJ2-7 TRBD2 TRBV10-3 few TGTGCCATCAGTGATGTTAGCGGGAGGAGCTACGAGCAGTACTTC CAISDVSGRSYEQYF
TRBJ2-1 TRBD2 TRBV7-9 many TGTGCCAGCAGCACTCCGGGACTAGCGGGACCGATTCCTGAGCAGTTCTTC CASSTPGLAGPIPEQFF
TRBJ2-7 . TRBV5-1 . TGCGCCAGCAGCTTGGGAACGGGCCGATTCTACGAGCAGTACTTC CASSLGTGRFYEQYF
TRBJ2-1 TRBD1 TRBV5-6 . TGTGCCAGCAGCTTGGTTGGACAGGGGGGGGATGAGCAGTTCTTC CASSLVGQGGDEQFF
TRBJ2-6 TRBD1 TRBV5-5 few TGTGCCAGCAGTCTAACAGGGGAAGGGGCCAACGTCCTGACTTTC CASSLTGEGANVLTF
TRBJ2-1 . TRBV28 . TGTGCCAGCAGGCTCCGGGACTACAATGAGCAGTTCTTC CASRLRDYNEQFF
TRBJ1-1 . TRBV9 . TGTGCCAGCAGCGGCGGGGTGGGGGGAGCGGGCACTGAAGCTTTCTTT CASSGGVGGAGTEAFF
TRBJ2-4 . TRBV20-1 . TGCAGTGCTAGTGCGGCTACCGTAGCCAAAAACATTCAGTACTTC CSASAATVAKNIQYF
TRBJ2-5 TRBD2 TRBV12-3/TRBV12-4 . TGTGCCAGCATCTCACGGGAGGGCGGGGGTAAAAAAGAGACCCAGTACTTC CASISREGGGKKETQYF
TRBJ2-2 . TRBV25-1 . TGTGCCAGCAGTGCTACCCCGGGATCCGTCAACACCGGGGAGCTGTTTTTT CASSATPGSVNTGELFF
TRBJ2-1 . TRBV7-6 few TGTGCCAGCAGCCATACTAGCTATCAAAACCCCTACAATGAGCAGTTCTTC CASSHTSYQNPYNEQFF
TRBJ2-7 . TRBV2 few TGTGCCAGCAGTGGAGGGTTAAACTACGAGCAGTACTTC CASSGGLNYEQYF
TRBJ2-1 TRBD2 TRBV6-2/TRBV6-3 few TGTGCCAGCAGGCGAAGCGGGGGCTCCTACAATGAGCAGTTCTTC CASRRSGGSYNEQFF
TRBJ1-6 TRBD1 TRBV20-1 . TGCAGTGCTTCCAGGACAGGAAATAATTCACCCCTCCACTTT CSASRTGNNSPLHF
TRBJ2-1 . TRBV7-8 many TGTGCCAGCAGCTTAGAGGCTAAGGGCCTAAGGAATGAGCAGTTCTTC CASSLEAKGLRNEQFF
TRBJ2-6 TRBD2 TRBV11-2 few TGTGCCAGCAGCTCTGGACCGGGACTAGCGGGAGCTTTCTCTGGGGCCAACGTCCTGACTTTC CASSSGPGLAGAFSGANVLTF
TRBJ2-1 . TRBV24-1 . TGTGCCACCAGTGATTGGGCGGTCGGGGGGCGCGGTGAGCAGTTCTTC CATSDWAVGGRGEQFF
TRBJ2-7 . TRBV5-1 . TGCGCCAGCAGTTCGGGGGCCCGACATAGCGATTACGAGCAGTACTTC CASSSGARHSDYEQYF
TRBJ2-6 . TRBV12-3/TRBV12-4 few TGTGCCAGCAGTGTGGACTCTGGGGCCAACGTCCTGACTTTC CASSVDSGANVLTF
TRBJ2-2 . TRBV20-1 . TGCAGTTCTAGAGATGTGTGGGGAGGGGGAAACACCGGGGAGCTGTTTTTT CSSRDVWGGGNTGELFF
TRBJ1-1 . TRBV7-9 many TGTGCCAGCAGCTTAGAACGGACTGAAGCTTTCTTT CASSLERTEAFF
TRBJ2-3 . TRBV12-3/TRBV12-4 . TGTGCCAGCAGCTCTAAACTAGGGACAGATACGCAGTATTTT CASSSKLGTDTQYF
TRBJ2-7 . TRBV5-5 few TGTGCCAGCAGCTTGATGACAGCGAGCCTCTACGAGCAGTACTTC CASSLMTASLYEQYF
TRBJ1-5 . TRBV6-2/TRBV6-3 once TGTGCCAGCAGTTACGGAGCTGTCAGCAATCAGCCCCAGCATTTT CASSYGAVSNQPQHF
TRBJ2-7 . TRBV6-2/TRBV6-3 few TGTGCCAGCAGTTACCTCAACCGGAACGAGCAGTACTTC CASSYLNRNEQYF
TRBJ2-3 TRBD1 TRBV5-5 . TGTGCCAGCAGCCCACGGACAGGGGGCCTCACAGATACGCAGTATTTT CASSPRTGGLTDTQYF